The 15 T cell receptor beta chains listed next were all sequenced from one sample in a study of somatic mutations in cytotoxic T cells in rheumatoid arthritis. The assay was immunoSEQ multiplex PCR, and TCRdb's table has in-frame clones only and misses some. The table shows about 14,000 clones, with under 80% occurring only once. Sequences were obtained from CD8+ T cells sorted from blood. The receptors stem from an adult with rheumatoid arthritis.

The rearrangement joins TRBV4-2 to TRBJ1-1; the match to TRBD1 covers 7 bases. This CDR3 comprises 14 residues. In germline, CDR1 is LGHNA, CDR2 YNFKEQ. After removal of 3 bases from V and 5 bases from J, the junction contained 6 bases not matched to a gene. In nucleotides, the CDR3 is TGTGCCAGCAGCCAGGCAGGGGGGAGAACTGAAGCTTTCTTT. Residues: CASSQAGGRTEAFF.

Written as DNA, the CDR3 is TGTGCCAGCAGTGCAGGAGGTATGAACACTGAAGCTTTCTTT. Translating gives CASSAGGMNTEAFF. The chain joins TRBV6-5 to TRBJ1-1; D is unresolved. V dropped 5 bases and J dropped 0 bases, with 10 bases sitting between them. Germline values: CDR1 MNHEY, CDR2 SVGAGI. CDR3 length: 14 residues.

The genes are TRBV25-1 and TRBJ2-3, with D possibly matching TRBD1 (6 bases). This CDR3 has 15 amino acids. Trimming cost V 6 bases and J 9 bases, with 22 bases left between them. Germline V gives CDR1 MGHDK, CDR2 SYGVNS. CDR3 amino acids: CASSSTPSGTITQYF. The CDR3 DNA follows: TGTGCCAGCAGCAGTACCCCGTCAGGGACAATAACGCAGTATTTT.

This clone was counted a few times. The rearrangement joins TRBV7-9 to TRBJ2-3; D is undetermined. V lost 1 base and J lost 6, with 14 bases in between. The CDR3 spans 15 residues. CDR1 and CDR2 from the germline V gene are SEHNR and FQNEAQ (reference sequence). CDR3 in DNA: TGTGCCAGCAGCTTAGTGGCCAGGCAGGTGGATACGCAGTATTTT. This codes for CASSLVARQVDTQYF.

This clone appeared a single time. V is TRBV9 and J is TRBJ2-3, with a tentative D call TRBD2 (6 bases). Germline-derived CDR1 and CDR2 are SGDLS and YYNGEE. Between the trimmed V and J ends, which lost 4 bases and 2 bases, there was a span of 14 bases. The CDR3 is 15 amino acids. This CDR3 reads CASSPHGGSTDTQYF. The CDR3 DNA reads TGTGCCAGCAGCCCACATGGGGGGTCCACAGATACGCAGTATTTT.

This clone was observed a few times. V is TRBV13 and J is TRBJ1-1; D not certain. Germline V CDR1 and CDR2: PRHDT, FYEKMQ (reference sequence). With 5 bases removed from V and 1 base from J, the gap between germline ends came to 5 bases. The CDR3 sequence is 12 residues long. The CDR3 region is CASSAWNTEAFF. The CDR3 coding sequence is TGTGCCAGCAGCGCTTGGAACACTGAAGCTTTCTTT.

The V and J genes are TRBV27 and TRBJ2-5; 13 bases agree with TRBD2. The germline gives CDR1 MNHEY, CDR2 SMNVEV (reference sequence). V lost 7 bases and J lost 3; bases outside the gene matches: 8. CDR3 length: 16 residues. For the CDR3, the DNA is TGTGCCAGCACTGGACTCGGGACTAGCGGGGAAGAGACCCAGTACTTC. As protein: CASTGLGTSGEETQYF.

This chain connects TRBV7-9 to TRBJ1-4; 8 bases fit TRBD1. Germline CDR1 is SEHNR and CDR2 is FQNEAQ (reference sequence). The CDR3 length is 16 residues. V lost 2 bases, J lost 4 bases, and 6 bases stayed unmatched. CDR3: CASSLSPDRVNEKLFF. CDR3 coding DNA: TGTGCCAGCAGCTTAAGCCCGGACAGGGTTAATGAAAAACTGTTTTTT.

The chain recombines TRBV28 with TRBJ2-1; a possible D gene is TRBD2 (5 bases). V was shortened by 7 bases and J by 0 bases, with 25 bases between the two germline ends. Germline CDR1 reads MDHEN; CDR2 reads SYDVKM. The CDR3 runs 19 residues. CDR3 nucleotides: TGTGCCAGCACCCCCAAGGTAGCGCTGGTGTCCCTCTCCTACAATGAGCAGTTCTTC. Translation gives CASTPKVALVSLSYNEQFF.

This chain uses TRBV29-1 with TRBJ1-1, with 8 nucleotides matching TRBD1. After removal of 5 bases from V and 8 bases from J, the junction contained 1 base not matched to a gene. The CDR3 consists of 10 residues. The V gene's germline CDR1 is SQVTM and CDR2 ANQGSEA. The CDR3 coding sequence is TGCAGCGTTTGGGACAGGGAAGCTTTCTTT. Its protein is CSVWDREAFF.

This chain links TRBV7-2 with TRBJ2-5; 7 bases line up with TRBD2. The CDR3 runs 16 residues. Germline V gene sequence: CDR1 SGHTA, CDR2 FQGNSA. Trimming removed 1 base from V and 0 bases from J; junction bases left unmatched: 5. The CDR3 DNA sequence: TGTGCCAGCAGCTTAGTGGGAGGGAGGGACCAAGAGACCCAGTACTTC. Residues: CASSLVGGRDQETQYF. The complete variable domain, with remaining parts taken from reference TRBV7-2 and TRBJ2-5, reads GAGVSQSPSNKVTEKGKDVELRCDPISGHTALYWYRQSLGQGLEFLIYFQGNSAPDKSGLPSDRFSAERTGGSVSTLTIQRTQQEDSAVYLCASSLVGGRDQETQYFGPGTRLLVL.

The chain couples TRBV27 to TRBJ2-1, with 9 bases identical to TRBD1. Losses at the gene ends were 3 bases for V and 5 bases for J; bases not matched to a gene: 8. The CDR3 is made up of 16 amino acids. In germline, CDR1 is MNHEY, CDR2 SMNVEV (reference sequence). CDR3 loop: CASSFLTGGEDNEQFF. The CDR3 bases are TGTGCCAGCAGTTTTCTCACAGGGGGCGAAGACAATGAGCAGTTCTTC.

The chain uses TRBV4-1 and TRBJ1-4; D is ambiguous. The CDR3 extends over 13 amino acids. V was cut by 11 bases and J by 7 bases, with 17 bases left in between. Germline CDR1 MGHRA, CDR2 YSYEKL. The CDR3 reads CASQAAVGEKLFF. The CDR3 coding sequence is TGCGCCTCCCAGGCGGCCGTGGGTGAAAAACTGTTTTTT.

The chain employs TRBV2 and TRBJ2-7, with a weak D call TRBD2 (6 bases). Germline CDR1 is SNHLY and CDR2 is FYNNEI. Deletions cut 5 bases from V and 3 bases from J, with 17 bases between. This CDR3 has 15 residues. The CDR3 DNA reads TGTGCCAGCAGTCCTACAGCAGGAGGGGACTACGAGCAGTACTTC. Amino acid sequence: CASSPTAGGDYEQYF.

The chain has TRBV5-1 and TRBJ2-7; D gene uncertain. Germline V CDR1 and CDR2: SGHRS, YFSETQ. Trimming removed 0 bases from V and 1 base from J, with 8 bases in between. The CDR3 spans 14 residues. CDR3 amino acids: CASSLGTFSYEQYF. The DNA of the CDR3 is TGCGCCAGCAGCTTGGGGACCTTTTCCTACGAGCAGTACTTC. The full variable domain, its missing parts supplied by reference TRBV5-1 and TRBJ2-7, is KAGVTQTPRYLIKTRGQQVTLSCSPISGHRSVSWYQQTPGQGLQFLFEYFSETQRNKGNFPGRFSGRQFSNSRSEMNVSTLELGDSALYLCASSLGTFSYEQYFGPGTRLTVT.